This T cell receptor (beta chain) derives from a study of T cells after yellow fever vaccination. Study background: For low cell numbers, libraries were made with SMART-Seq v4 Ultra Low Input.

In TCRdb, the 5' RACE reads were re-called with MiXCR into one record per CDR3 protein. The sample lists about 350,000 distinct CDR3 sequences; around 8.1% were seen once. Findings of the study overall: A small proportion of clonotypes was detected in both the CD4 and CD8 compartments. Although the secondary response was weaker, it peaked faster, at day 5 versus 15. Detected again after the booster were most primary-vaccination clones, at 95% to 98% CD4 and 88% CD8.

This clonotype was counted between two and nine times. The antigen remains unidentified. The sequence was collected from a man between 18 and 29 years old who received the YFV17D yellow fever vaccine. The sequenced sample was PBMCs, obtained 35 to 50 days after the first yellow fever vaccination.

This CDR3 is CASSEGSGGATGELFF. In DNA form, the CDR3 reads TGTGCCAGCAGCGAGGGGAGCGGGGGAGCTACCGGGGAGCTGTTTTTT. The genes are TRBV9 and TRBJ2-2, with 8 bases identical to TRBD2. V trimming: 3 bases; J trimming: 5 bases; junction bases outside the gene matches: 9. Germline assignment: CDR1 SGDLS and CDR2 YYNGEE. This CDR3 has 16 residues.